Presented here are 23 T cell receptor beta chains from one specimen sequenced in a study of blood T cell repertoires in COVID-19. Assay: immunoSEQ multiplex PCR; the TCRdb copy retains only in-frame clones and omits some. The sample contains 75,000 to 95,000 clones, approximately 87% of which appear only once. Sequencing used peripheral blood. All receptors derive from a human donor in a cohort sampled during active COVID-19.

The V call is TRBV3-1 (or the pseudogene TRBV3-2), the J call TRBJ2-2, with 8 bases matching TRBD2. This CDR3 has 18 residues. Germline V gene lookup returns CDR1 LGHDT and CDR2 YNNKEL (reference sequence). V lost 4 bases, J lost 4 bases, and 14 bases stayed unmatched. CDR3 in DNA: TGTGCCAGCAGCCCCACTGGGATCGGGAGGGCCCTCACCGGGGAGCTGTTTTTT. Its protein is CASSPTGIGRALTGELFF.

The CDR3 DNA reads TGTGCCAGCTCACCATTACTCGGGGGTCAAGAGACCCAGTACTTC. Residues: CASSPLLGGQETQYF. The genes are TRBV18 and TRBJ2-5, with D possibly being TRBD2 (6 bases). This CDR3 comprises 15 residues. Germline loops: CDR1 KGHSH, CDR2 LQKENI. The V and J ends lost 2 bases and 2 bases respectively, with 12 bases between them. Using reference TRBV18 and TRBJ2-5 for the parts outside the CDR3, the full variable domain is NAGVMQNPRHLVRRRGQEARLRCSPMKGHSHVYWYRQLPEEGLKFMVYLQKENIIDESGMPKERFSAEFPKEGPSILRIQQVVRGDSAAYFCASSPLLGGQETQYFGPGTRLLVL.

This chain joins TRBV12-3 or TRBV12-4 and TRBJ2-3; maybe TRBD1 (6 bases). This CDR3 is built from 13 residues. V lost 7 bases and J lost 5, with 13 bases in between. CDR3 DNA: TGTGCCAGCATTTCCCTACAGGGAGATACGCAGTATTTT. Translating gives CASISLQGDTQYF.

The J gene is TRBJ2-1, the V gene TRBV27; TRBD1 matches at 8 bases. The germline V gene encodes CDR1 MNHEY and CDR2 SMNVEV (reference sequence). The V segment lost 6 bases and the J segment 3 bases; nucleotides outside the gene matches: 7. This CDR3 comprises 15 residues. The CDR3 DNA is TGTGCCAGCAGGCCCGACAGGGGAAACTACAATGAGCAGTTCTTC. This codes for CASRPDRGNYNEQFF.

Here the CDR3 reads CASSVDRPVRELFF. The DNA for the CDR3 is TGTGCCAGCAGTGTCGACAGGCCAGTCCGGGAGCTGTTTTTT. The V call is TRBV27, the J call TRBJ2-2; D is perhaps TRBD1 (6 bases). Germline CDR1 MNHEY, CDR2 SMNVEV (reference sequence). Trimming pared 5 bases from V and 9 bases from J, leaving 16 bases between. The CDR3 is 14 amino acids.

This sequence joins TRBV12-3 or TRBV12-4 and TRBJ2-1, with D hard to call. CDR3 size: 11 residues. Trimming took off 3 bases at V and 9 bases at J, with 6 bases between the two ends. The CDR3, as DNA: TGTGCCAGCAGTTTCGAGGCTGAGCAGTTCTTC. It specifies CASSFEAEQFF.

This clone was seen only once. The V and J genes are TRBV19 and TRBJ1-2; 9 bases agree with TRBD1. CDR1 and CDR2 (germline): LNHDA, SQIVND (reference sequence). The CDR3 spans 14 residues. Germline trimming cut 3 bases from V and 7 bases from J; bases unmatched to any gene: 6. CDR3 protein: CASSIQTGGGGYTF. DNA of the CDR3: TGTGCCAGTAGTATTCAGACAGGGGGTGGTGGCTACACCTTC.

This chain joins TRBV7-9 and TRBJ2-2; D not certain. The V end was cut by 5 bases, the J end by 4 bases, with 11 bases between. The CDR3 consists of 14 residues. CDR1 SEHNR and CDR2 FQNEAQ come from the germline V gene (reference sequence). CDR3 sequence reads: CASSPRSITGELFF. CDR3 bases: TGTGCCAGCAGCCCCCGGTCCATCACCGGGGAGCTGTTTTTT.

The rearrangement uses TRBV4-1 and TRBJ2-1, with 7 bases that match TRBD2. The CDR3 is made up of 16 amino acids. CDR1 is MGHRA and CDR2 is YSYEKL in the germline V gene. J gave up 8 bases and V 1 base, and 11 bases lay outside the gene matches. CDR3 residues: CASSQGVSGYFDEQFF. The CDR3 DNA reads TGCGCCAGCAGCCAAGGGGTTAGCGGGTATTTCGATGAGCAGTTCTTC.

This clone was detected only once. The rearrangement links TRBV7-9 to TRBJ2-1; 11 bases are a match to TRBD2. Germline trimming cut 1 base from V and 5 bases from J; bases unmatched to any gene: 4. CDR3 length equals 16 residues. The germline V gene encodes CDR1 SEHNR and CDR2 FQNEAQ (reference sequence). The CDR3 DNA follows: TGTGCCAGCAGCTTAGTAGCGGGAGGGCCCAACAATGAGCAGTTCTTC. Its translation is CASSLVAGGPNNEQFF.

The CDR3 loop reads CASSLERQGAYTNEKLFF. CDR3 bases: TGCGCCAGCAGCTTGGAGCGACAGGGGGCGTACACTAATGAAAAACTGTTTTTT. The chain couples TRBV5-1 to TRBJ1-4; 10 nucleotides line up with TRBD1. Trimming cost V 0 bases and J 2 bases; bases outside gene matches: 7. The germline gives CDR1 SGHRS, CDR2 YFSETQ. CDR3 size: 18 residues.

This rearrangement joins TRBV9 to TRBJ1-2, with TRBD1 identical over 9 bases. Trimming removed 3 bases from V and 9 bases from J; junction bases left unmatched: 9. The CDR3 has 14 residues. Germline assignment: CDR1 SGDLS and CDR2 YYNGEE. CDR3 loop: CASSASGTGLSYTF. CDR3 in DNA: TGTGCCAGCAGCGCATCCGGGACAGGGTTGAGCTACACCTTC.

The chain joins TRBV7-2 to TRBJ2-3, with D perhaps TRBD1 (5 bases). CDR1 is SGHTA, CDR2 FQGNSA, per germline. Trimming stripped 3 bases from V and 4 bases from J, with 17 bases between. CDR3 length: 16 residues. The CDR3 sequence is CASSFFLGVGPDTQYF. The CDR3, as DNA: TGTGCCAGCAGCTTCTTCCTAGGTGTGGGGCCAGATACGCAGTATTTT.

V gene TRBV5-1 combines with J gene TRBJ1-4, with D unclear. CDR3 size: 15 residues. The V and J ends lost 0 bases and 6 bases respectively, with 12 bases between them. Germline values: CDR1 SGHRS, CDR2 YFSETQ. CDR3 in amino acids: CASSLEPSAYEKLFF. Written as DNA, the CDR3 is TGCGCCAGCAGCTTGGAACCTAGCGCATATGAAAAACTGTTTTTT. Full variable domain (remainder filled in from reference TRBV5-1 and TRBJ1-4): KAGVTQTPRYLIKTRGQQVTLSCSPISGHRSVSWYQQTPGQGLQFLFEYFSETQRNKGNFPGRFSGRQFSNSRSEMNVSTLELGDSALYLCASSLEPSAYEKLFFGSGTQLSVL.

The CDR3 sequence is CSVEDRTENEKLFF. The CDR3 nucleotides are TGCAGCGTTGAAGATAGGACAGAAAATGAAAAACTGTTTTTT. The chain employs TRBV29-1 and TRBJ1-4; D may be TRBD1 (6 bases). Germline-derived CDR1 and CDR2 are SQVTM and ANQGSEA. V was shortened by 0 bases and J by 5 bases, with 10 bases between the two germline ends. This CDR3 comprises 14 residues.

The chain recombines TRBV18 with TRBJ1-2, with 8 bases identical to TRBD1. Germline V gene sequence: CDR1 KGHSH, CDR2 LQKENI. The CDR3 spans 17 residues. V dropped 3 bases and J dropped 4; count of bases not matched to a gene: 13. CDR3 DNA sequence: TGTGCCAGCTCACCTGGGACAGGATCCGCCCTGGTCTATGGCTACACCTTC. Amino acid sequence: CASSPGTGSALVYGYTF.

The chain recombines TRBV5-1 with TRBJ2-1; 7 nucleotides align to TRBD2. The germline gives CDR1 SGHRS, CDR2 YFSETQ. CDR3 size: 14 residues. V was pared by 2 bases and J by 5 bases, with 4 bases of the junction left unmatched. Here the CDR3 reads CASSFLAEHNEQFF. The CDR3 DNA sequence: TGCGCCAGCAGCTTTCTAGCGGAGCACAATGAGCAGTTCTTC.

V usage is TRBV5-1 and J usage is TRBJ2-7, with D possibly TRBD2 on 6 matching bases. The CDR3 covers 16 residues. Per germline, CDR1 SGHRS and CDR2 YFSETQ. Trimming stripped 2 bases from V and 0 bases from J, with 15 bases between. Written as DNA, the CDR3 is TGCGCCAGCAGCTTAGGCGGGACTTCAAGCTCCTACGAGCAGTACTTC. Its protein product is CASSLGGTSSSYEQYF.

CDR3 sequence (DNA): TGTGCCAGCAGTTTATCCGGGAAGCAGTTCTTC. This sequence encodes CASSLSGKQFF. V and J are TRBV12-3 or TRBV12-4 and TRBJ2-1; D perhaps matches TRBD2 (5 bases). Deletions cut 2 bases from V and 11 bases from J, with 7 bases between. This CDR3 spans 11 amino acids.

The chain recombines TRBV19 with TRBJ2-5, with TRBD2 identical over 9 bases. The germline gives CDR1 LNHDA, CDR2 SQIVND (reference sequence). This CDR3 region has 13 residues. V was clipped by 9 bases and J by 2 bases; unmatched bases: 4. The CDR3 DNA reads TGTGCCAGCCGAACTAGCGGGCAAGAGACCCAGTACTTC. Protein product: CASRTSGQETQYF.

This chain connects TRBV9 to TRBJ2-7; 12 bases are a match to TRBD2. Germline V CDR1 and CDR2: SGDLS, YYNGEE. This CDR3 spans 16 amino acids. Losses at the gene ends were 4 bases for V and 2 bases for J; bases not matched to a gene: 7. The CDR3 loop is CASSQGLAGGPYEQYF. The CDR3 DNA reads TGTGCCAGCAGCCAGGGACTAGCGGGCGGACCCTACGAGCAGTACTTC.

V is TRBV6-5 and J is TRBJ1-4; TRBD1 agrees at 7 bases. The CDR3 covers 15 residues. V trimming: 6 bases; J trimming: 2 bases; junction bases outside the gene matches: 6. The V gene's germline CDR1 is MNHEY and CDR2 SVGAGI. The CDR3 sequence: CASRSETGTNEKLFF. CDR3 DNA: TGTGCCAGCAGGTCAGAGACAGGGACTAATGAAAAACTGTTTTTT.

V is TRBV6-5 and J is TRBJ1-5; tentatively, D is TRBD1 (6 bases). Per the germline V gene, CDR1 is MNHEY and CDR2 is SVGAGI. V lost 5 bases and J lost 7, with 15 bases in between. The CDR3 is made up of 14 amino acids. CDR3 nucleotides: TGTGCCAGCAGTACAGGACAGAAGGTGCAGCCCCAGCATTTT. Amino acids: CASSTGQKVQPQHF.